The clone carrying this T cell receptor beta chain was observed a handful of times. This sample was included in a study of blood T cells in healthy people across ages. CDR3 length equals 12 residues. Germline loops: CDR1 SNHLY, CDR2 FYNNEI. Trimming cost V 3 bases and J 9 bases, with 6 bases left between them. The second PCR ran roughly 7 to 11 cycles with a sample-barcoded 5' primer and J-beta primers. The study obtained at least 2.5 million CDR3-containing paired-end reads from every sample. TCRdb passed the 5' RACE reads through MiXCR, listing each CDR3 protein once. The table lists 1,800,000 or so distinct CDR3 sequences, about two fifths of them singletons.

The V call is TRBV2, the J call TRBJ1-6; no reliable D call. Sequencing was done on a sample of blood. This sequence originates from a human donor in good health. In DNA form, the CDR3 reads TGTGCCAGCAGTGACTTAAGTTCACCCCTCCACTTT. Encoded protein: CASSDLSSPLHF.